Presented here are 18 T cell receptor beta chains from one specimen sequenced in a study of Tregs in tolerant kidney transplant recipients. Profiling relied on immunoSEQ multiplex PCR, and the TCRdb table lists in-frame clones only, not all of them. The sample shows around 63,000 clones, roughly 88% of them seen only once. The sample was Tregs from blood, taken before the transplant. These receptors were obtained from a human donor who received a combined kidney and bone marrow transplant.

The rearrangement uses TRBV6-1 and TRBJ2-5, with 8 nucleotides matching TRBD2. After removal of 8 bases from V and 5 bases from J, the junction contained 13 bases not matched to a gene. Germline V lookup: CDR1 MNHNS, CDR2 SASEGT. The CDR3 sequence is 15 residues long. CDR3 nucleotides: TGTGCCAGCCTACCTGGGTCGGGGGGGCCCGAGACCCAGTACTTC. Its translation is CASLPGSGGPETQYF.

The rearrangement links TRBV18 to TRBJ2-3; no reliable D call. CDR3 length: 14 residues. Trimming pared 3 bases from V and 4 bases from J, leaving 11 bases between. Germline V gene sequence: CDR1 KGHSH, CDR2 LQKENI. The CDR3 sequence: CASSPPGPADTQYF. CDR3 sequence (DNA): TGTGCCAGCTCACCTCCGGGCCCGGCAGATACGCAGTATTTT.

This chain connects TRBV9 to TRBJ2-3; 11 positions match TRBD2. CDR3 length: 18 residues. J was trimmed by 0 bases and V by 3 bases; bases with no gene match: 9. Germline CDR1 and CDR2: SGDLS and YYNGEE. This chain's CDR3 is CASSGLAGGMFSTDTQYF. The CDR3 DNA sequence: TGTGCCAGCAGCGGTCTAGCGGGGGGAATGTTTAGCACAGATACGCAGTATTTT.

This clone has just one count. The rearrangement joins TRBV7-9 to TRBJ2-1; 10 positions agree with TRBD2. The V and J ends lost 1 base and 12 bases, in that order; junction bases with no gene match: 15. The CDR3 loop spans 17 amino acids. The germline gives CDR1 SEHNR, CDR2 FQNEAQ (reference sequence). As DNA, the CDR3 is TGTGCCAGCAGCTTAGAAGGCCCATGGAGCGGGAGGGCCAGGCAGTTCTTC. Protein: CASSLEGPWSGRARQFF.

The chain has TRBV5-4 and TRBJ2-1, with 9 bases fitting TRBD2. Germline V gives CDR1 SGHNT, CDR2 YYREEE (reference sequence). The CDR3 covers 16 residues. With 0 bases clipped from V and 0 bases from J, the junction kept 1 base outside the gene matches. In nucleotides, the CDR3 is TGTGCCAGCAGCTTGGGCGGGGGGGCCTCCTACAATGAGCAGTTCTTC. It translates to CASSLGGGASYNEQFF. The complete variable domain, with remaining parts taken from reference TRBV5-4 and TRBJ2-1, reads ETGVTQSPTHLIKTRGQQVTLRCSSQSGHNTVSWYQQALGQGPQFIFQYYREEENGRGNFPPRFSGLQFPNYSSELNVNALELDDSALYLCASSLGGGASYNEQFFGPGTRLTVL.

The V call is TRBV28, the J call TRBJ2-1, with TRBD2 identical over 8 bases. Trimming took 3 bases from V and 0 from J; bases not matched to a gene: 13. In germline, CDR1 is MDHEN, CDR2 SYDVKM. The CDR3 sequence is 19 residues long. The CDR3 sequence is CASSFTVKFSGNSYNEQFF. CDR3 nucleotides: TGTGCCAGCAGTTTTACAGTTAAATTTAGCGGGAACTCCTACAATGAGCAGTTCTTC.

This chain links TRBV6-4 with TRBJ2-7; D perhaps matches TRBD1 (6 bases). The germline V gene has CDR1 MRHNA and CDR2 SNTAGT. This CDR3 has 15 amino acids. Trimming removed 2 bases at V and 5 bases at J, with 16 bases between. DNA for the CDR3: TGTGCCAGCAGTGACCCTCTGGGGGCTCGGCACGAGCAGTACTTC. Its protein is CASSDPLGARHEQYF.

The chain is built from TRBV7-2 and TRBJ2-3; D is perhaps TRBD1 (6 bases). Germline lookup yields CDR1 SGHTA and CDR2 FQGNSA. The germline V and J ends were trimmed by 6 bases and 0 bases, with 13 bases remaining between them. This CDR3 comprises 15 residues. CDR3 in DNA: TGTGCCAGCAGGCAGGGGTTAACTAGCACAGATACGCAGTATTTT. This codes for CASRQGLTSTDTQYF.

The chain recombines TRBV10-3 with TRBJ1-2, with 7 bases lining up with TRBD1. The V gene's germline CDR1 is ENHRY and CDR2 SYGVKD. This CDR3 is built from 13 residues. The trim removed 10 bases at V and 5 bases at J, leaving 10 bases unmatched. Written as DNA, the CDR3 is TGTGCCACTTCCGGGACAGCGATGTATGGCTACACCTTC. Translated: CATSGTAMYGYTF.

This clone was seen a handful of times. J is TRBJ1-1 and V is TRBV7-9, with D possibly being TRBD1 (5 bases). The germline gives CDR1 SEHNR, CDR2 FQNEAQ (reference sequence). This CDR3 has 14 amino acids. Between the trimmed V and J ends, which lost 3 bases and 4 bases, there was a span of 12 bases. CDR3 sequence: CASSFEGFFTEAFF. Written as DNA, the CDR3 is TGTGCCAGCAGCTTTGAGGGGTTTTTCACTGAAGCTTTCTTT.

The chain joins TRBV2 to TRBJ1-2; D is unclear. The V end was cut by 6 bases, the J end by 3 bases, with 14 bases between. This CDR3 contains 14 residues. The V gene's germline CDR1 is SNHLY and CDR2 FYNNEI. This CDR3 reads CASRRVANHYGYTF. The CDR3 bases are TGTGCCAGCAGAAGGGTGGCGAATCACTATGGCTACACCTTC.

The chain recombines TRBV7-9 with TRBJ1-2; no firm D call. In germline, CDR1 is SEHNR, CDR2 FQNEAQ (reference sequence). Trimming removed 3 bases from V and 7 bases from J, with 12 bases in between. This CDR3 is 13 amino acids long. Here the CDR3 reads CASSFGLYSGYTF. In nucleotides, the CDR3 is TGTGCCAGCAGCTTCGGACTATATTCTGGCTACACCTTC.

The J gene is TRBJ2-5, the V gene TRBV10-1, with D possibly called TRBD1 or TRBD2 (5 bases each). Trimming took off 0 bases at V and 0 bases at J, with 11 bases between the two ends. The germline V gene encodes CDR1 WNHNN and CDR2 SYGVQD (reference sequence). The CDR3 length is 16 residues. The CDR3 region has the DNA TGCGCCAGCAGTGAGTCTATCAGGGACCACCAAGAGACCCAGTACTTC. This codes for CASSESIRDHQETQYF.

To note about this clone: The same CDR3 can be traced to other DNA sequences in this sample. The V call is TRBV18, the J call TRBJ2-1; tentative D call: TRBD1 (6 bases). Trimming pared 3 bases from V and 7 bases from J, leaving 10 bases between. Germline V lookup: CDR1 KGHSH, CDR2 LQKENI. The CDR3 length is 13 residues. The CDR3 nucleotides are TGTGCCAGCTCACCTGCAGGGGAGAATGAGCAGTTCTTC. Protein sequence: CASSPAGENEQFF.

The rearrangement joins TRBV4-3 to TRBJ1-6, with D perhaps matching TRBD1 (5 bases). This CDR3 is 15 amino acids long. Trimming took off 3 bases at V and 7 bases at J, with 13 bases between the two ends. The germline gives CDR1 LGHNA, CDR2 YSLEER. CDR3 amino acids: CASSQTRGRNSPLHF. Written as DNA, the CDR3 is TGCGCCAGCAGCCAGACCCGGGGCCGAAATTCACCCCTCCACTTT.

The chain has TRBV25-1 and TRBJ2-3; possibly TRBD1 or TRBD2 for D (6 bases each). CDR3 length: 14 amino acids. Trimming removed 5 bases from V and 2 bases from J, with 11 bases in between. Germline assignment: CDR1 MGHDK and CDR2 SYGVNS. CDR3 region: CASSRRGHTDTQYF. The DNA for the CDR3 is TGTGCCAGCAGTCGGCGGGGACACACAGATACGCAGTATTTT.

The chain carries TRBV7-9 and TRBJ1-2; D is possibly TRBD1 (5 bases). The CDR3 sequence is 14 residues long. Germline CDR1 SEHNR, CDR2 FQNEAQ (reference sequence). Trimming shortened V by 3 bases and J by 2 bases, and 10 bases separated the two germline ends. The CDR3 spells CASSFDGGNYGYTF. The CDR3 bases are TGTGCCAGCAGCTTCGATGGGGGGAACTATGGCTACACCTTC.

The J gene is TRBJ1-2, the V gene TRBV19; D is possibly TRBD1 (5 bases). Germline CDR1 LNHDA, CDR2 SQIVND (reference sequence). The CDR3 loop spans 14 amino acids. Trimming left V 8 bases short and J 1 base short, with 14 bases between. The CDR3 nucleotides are TGTGCCAGTGGACATTTGGGCCTTAACTATGGCTACACCTTC. Translation: CASGHLGLNYGYTF.